This T cell receptor beta chain was profiled in a study of cytomegalovirus exposure and HLA in healthy donors. Study as a whole: Out of approximately 170 million T cells, an earlier analysis found some 120 million unique TCR beta sequences in total.

Germline V CDR1 and CDR2: SGDLS, YYNGEE. V gave up 0 bases and J gave up 0 bases; unmatched junction bases: 2. This CDR3 contains 15 residues. For this clone: Its matching antigen is unknown.

Use of 60 Vbeta and 13 Jbeta primers characterized the PCR. Sequencing used immunoSEQ multiplex PCR; TCRdb keeps in-frame clones, though not all of them. The table has around 85,000 clones, under 80% seen once; the top ten hold 4% to 5%. General study findings and limits: The later analysis indicated that the majority of CMV-associated TCR beta chains appeared HLA-restricted. Later findings reportedly placed an Asian-associated ancestry cluster below the approximately 700-donor mean for N-insertions.

The specimen was PBMCs. The chain recombines TRBV9 with TRBJ2-7; TRBD1 aligns across 8 bases. This clonotype originated in a man aged 60 to 69 in good health and CMV-seronegative. CDR3: CASSVGTGSSYEQYF. CDR3 coding DNA: TGTGCCAGCAGCGTAGGGACAGGGAGCTCCTACGAGCAGTACTTC.